What follows is one T cell receptor (beta chain) and its context. Sequenced by immunoSEQ multiplex PCR; TCRdb stores in-frame clones only, minus some. The sample has about 140,000 clones, 88% seen once. The entry originates in a study of blood T cell repertoires in COVID-19. Germline values: CDR1 MDHEN, CDR2 SYDVKM. The CDR3 has 19 residues. With 5 bases removed from V and 1 base from J, the gap between germline ends came to 24 bases. Sequencing was carried out using peripheral blood. The chain has TRBV28 and TRBJ1-5, with TRBD1 as a possible D gene (6 bases). The clonotype was recovered from a man in his 60s with active or convalescent COVID-19. CDR3 DNA: TGTGCCAGCAGTACCCACAGGGACGTGATCCGTATAAGCAATCAGCCCCAGCATTTT. Its translation is CASSTHRDVIRISNQPQHF.